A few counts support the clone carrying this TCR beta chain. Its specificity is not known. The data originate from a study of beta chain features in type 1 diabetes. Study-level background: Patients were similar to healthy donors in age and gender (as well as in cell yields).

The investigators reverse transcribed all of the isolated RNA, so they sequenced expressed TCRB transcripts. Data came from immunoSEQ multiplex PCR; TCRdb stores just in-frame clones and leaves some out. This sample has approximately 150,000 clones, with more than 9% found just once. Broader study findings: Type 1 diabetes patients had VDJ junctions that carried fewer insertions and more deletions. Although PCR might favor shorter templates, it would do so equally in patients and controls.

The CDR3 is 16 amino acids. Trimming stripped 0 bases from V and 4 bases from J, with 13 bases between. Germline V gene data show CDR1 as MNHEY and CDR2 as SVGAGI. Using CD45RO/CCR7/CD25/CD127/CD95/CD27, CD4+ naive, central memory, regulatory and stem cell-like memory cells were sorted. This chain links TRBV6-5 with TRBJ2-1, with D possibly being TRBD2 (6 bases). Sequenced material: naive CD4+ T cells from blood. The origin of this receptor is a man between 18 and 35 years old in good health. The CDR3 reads CASSYSINSGYNEQFF. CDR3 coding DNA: TGTGCCAGCAGTTACTCGATTAATAGCGGTTACAATGAGCAGTTCTTC.